This TCR beta chain was identified in a study of CD8+ T cells in alopecia areata. Reverse transcribed after extraction, RNA yielded cDNA as the sequencing template. Here immunoSEQ multiplex PCR was the method, and the copy in TCRdb shows in-frame clones only, minus some. The sample carries 120,000 to 150,000 clones, roughly 58% recorded once. Germline values: CDR1 SGDLS, CDR2 YYNGEE. Trimming took off 1 base at V and 2 bases at J, with 24 bases between the two ends. The CDR3 totals 19 residues. The sorting of PBMCs gave CD4+ and CD8+ T cells. The genes are TRBV9 and TRBJ1-1, with TRBD1 as a possible D gene (6 bases). Specimen: CD8+ T cells sorted from blood. The sequence was collected from a human donor in good health. This CDR3 reads CASSVNPSHVQGTNTEAFF. The CDR3 bases are TGTGCCAGCAGCGTAAACCCCAGTCACGTACAGGGCACAAACACTGAAGCTTTCTTT.